The rows below give T cell receptor beta chains drawn from one sample of a study of blood T cell repertoires in COVID-19. The method was immunoSEQ multiplex PCR; TCRdb's version includes in-frame clones alone and lacks a portion of them. The repertoire holds fewer than 250,000 clones, about 83% seen once, with approximately 4.8% in the top ten. The sample taken for sequencing was PBMCs or T cells enriched from blood (not recorded which). The receptors shown here come from a woman between 50 and 59 years old who had been exposed to COVID-19. CDR3s include the opening cysteine and the closing phenylalanine or tryptophan. D genes are given only for firm matches. The size of a clone is reported for some rows only, either as once, few or many, or as a class for expanded clones.

j_call d_call clone_size v_call cdr3_aa cdr3_nt
TRBJ1-1 . . TRBV5-1 CASSLVASTEAFF TGCGCCAGCAGCTTGGTTGCCAGCACTGAAGCTTTCTTT
TRBJ2-7 . few TRBV7-9 CASSSPRGAVYEQYF TGTGCCAGCAGCTCCCCTCGCGGGGCCGTTTACGAGCAGTACTTC
TRBJ1-1 . . TRBV28 CASSAFTGTRKAFF TGTGCCAGCAGTGCCTTTACCGGGACACGAAAAGCTTTCTTT
TRBJ2-2 . . TRBV7-9 CASSLWSGTPNTGELFF TGTGCCAGCAGCTTATGGAGTGGGACACCGAACACCGGGGAGCTGTTTTTT
TRBJ1-6 . . TRBV5-1 CASSLTVGQNSPLHF TGCGCCAGCAGCCTAACAGTAGGTCAGAATTCACCCCTCCACTTT
TRBJ2-1 . . TRBV5-1 CASSLGSNEQFF TGCGCCAGCAGCTTGGGGAGTAATGAGCAGTTCTTC
TRBJ1-2 . . TRBV5-4 CASSSGPPNYGYTF TGTGCCAGCAGCTCTGGGCCGCCTAACTATGGCTACACCTTC
TRBJ1-3 . . TRBV9 CASSVGRVGSGNTIYF TGTGCCAGCAGCGTAGGACGGGTCGGCTCTGGAAACACCATATATTTT
TRBJ1-1 TRBD1 . TRBV10-2 CASSEDVGTGATEAFF TGCGCCAGCAGTGAGGATGTAGGGACAGGGGCTACTGAAGCTTTCTTT
TRBJ2-3 TRBD2 . TRBV11-2 CASRGVHTDTQYF TGTGCCAGCCGGGGGGTGCACACAGATACGCAGTATTTT
TRBJ2-2 TRBD2 few TRBV18 CASSPLAGGNTGELFF TGTGCCAGCTCGCCTCTAGCGGGGGGCAACACCGGGGAGCTGTTTTTT
TRBJ2-1 . . TRBV19 CASKRGNQGSTDEQFF TGTGCCAGTAAAAGGGGGAATCAGGGGTCAACCGATGAGCAGTTCTTC
TRBJ2-6 TRBD2 . TRBV13 CASRARGDSGANVLTF TGTGCCAGCAGGGCCCGGGGGGATTCTGGGGCCAACGTCCTGACTTTC
TRBJ1-5 . . TRBV19 CASSIVRDQPQHF TGTGCCAGTAGTATAGTCAGGGATCAGCCCCAGCATTTT
TRBJ2-7 TRBD1 few TRBV19 CASGQGAFEQYF TGTGCCAGCGGACAGGGGGCGTTCGAGCAGTACTTC
TRBJ1-2 . . TRBV25-1 CASSALYGYTF TGTGCCAGCAGTGCCCTCTATGGCTACACCTTC
TRBJ1-1 TRBD1 . TRBV24-1 CATRGQVGTEAFF TGTGCCACCAGGGGACAGGTCGGCACTGAAGCTTTCTTT
TRBJ1-4 . few TRBV7-9 CASSPIPGQGGEKLFF TGTGCCAGCAGCCCGATACCTGGGCAGGGAGGTGAAAAACTGTTTTTT
TRBJ2-7 . . TRBV7-9 CASSTRGRNEQYF TGTGCCAGCAGTACGCGGGGAAGAAACGAGCAGTACTTC
TRBJ1-4 . . TRBV11-2 CASSVTGLEKLFF TGTGCCAGCAGCGTTACAGGGTTAGAAAAACTGTTTTTT
TRBJ2-3 TRBD2 . TRBV9 CASSPSRTSGGAGTQYF TGTGCCAGCAGCCCAAGTCGGACTAGCGGGGGGGCAGGTACGCAGTATTTT
TRBJ1-4 TRBD1 once TRBV5-1 CASSLDGTGAEKLFF TGCGCCAGCAGCTTGGACGGGACAGGGGCTGAAAAACTGTTTTTT